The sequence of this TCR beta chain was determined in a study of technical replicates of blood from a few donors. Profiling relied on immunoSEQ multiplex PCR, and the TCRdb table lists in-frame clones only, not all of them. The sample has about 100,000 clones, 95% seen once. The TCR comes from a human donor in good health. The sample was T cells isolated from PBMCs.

In DNA, the CDR3 is TGCAGTGAACTAGCGTGGGATGAGCAGTTCTTC. Amino acid sequence: CSELAWDEQFF. The J gene is TRBJ2-1, the V gene TRBV20-1; TRBD2 aligns across 7 bases. This CDR3 contains 11 residues. The germline gives CDR1 DFQATT, CDR2 SNEGSKA (reference sequence). V shed 7 bases, J shed 8 bases, and the junction held 5 bases outside the gene matches.